These 14 T cell receptor beta chains share one sample of origin, sequenced in a study of identical twins. One entry per CDR3 protein results from TCRdb running MiXCR on the 5' RACE reads. The profile shows approximately 260,000 distinct CDR3 sequences, about 14% of them singletons. Sequenced material: memory (CD45RO+) T cells sorted from blood. Source of these receptors: a woman aged 18-30 years in good health.

This clonotype appeared many times. V is TRBV5-1 and J is TRBJ1-2; D gene ambiguous. The CDR3 is made up of 14 amino acids. V shed 3 bases and J shed 5 bases, with 14 bases lying between them. Per the germline V gene, CDR1 is SGHRS and CDR2 is YFSETQ. Here the CDR3 reads CASSSQTRSYGYTF. The CDR3 region has the DNA TGCGCCAGCAGCTCTCAGACAAGGTCATATGGCTACACCTTC.

This clonotype was seen a few times. The chain combines TRBV4-2 with TRBJ2-1, with 8 bases matching TRBD2. The V segment lost 1 base and the J segment 8 bases; nucleotides outside the gene matches: 10. Per germline, CDR1 LGHNA and CDR2 YNFKEQ. This CDR3 contains 16 residues. The CDR3 DNA reads as TGTGCCAGCAGCCAAGGTACGGGGGGGCCGGTGGATGAGCAGTTCTTC. Residues: CASSQGTGGPVDEQFF.

This chain joins TRBV24-1 and TRBJ2-5; D unclear. The V end lost 3 bases, the J end lost 2 bases, and 12 bases lay between the germline ends. Germline V CDR1 and CDR2: KGHDR, SFDVKD. This CDR3 spans 15 amino acids. The CDR3 region has the DNA TGTGCCACCAGTGATAACGGAGAAGGGCAAGAGACCCAGTACTTC. Amino acid sequence: CATSDNGEGQETQYF.

The chain joins TRBV7-9 to TRBJ2-5; D gene ambiguous. The V end was cut by 5 bases, the J end by 5 bases, with 18 bases between. The V gene's germline CDR1 is SEHNR and CDR2 FQNEAQ (reference sequence). The CDR3 spans 15 residues. CDR3 region: CASSLSLVMGETQYF. Written as DNA, the CDR3 is TGTGCCAGCAGCCTCTCCCTGGTCATGGGGGAGACCCAGTACTTC.

The sample holds one count of this clonotype. The junction differs from germline at one of its ends, possibly a read error. The chain combines TRBV9 with TRBJ2-1, with 7 positions matching TRBD2. Germline CDR1 is SGDLS and CDR2 is YYNGEE. The CDR3 spans 15 residues. The CDR3 DNA sequence: TGTTCCAGCAGCGTAGGCGGGAGACTAGGGAATGAGCAGTTCTTC. Its protein is CSSSVGGRLGNEQFF.

The genes are TRBV6-2 or TRBV6-3 and TRBJ2-4, with 9 positions matching TRBD2. In germline, CDR1 is MNHEY, CDR2 SVGEGT. The trim removed 4 bases at V and 0 bases at J, leaving 7 bases unmatched. CDR3 length: 17 residues. The CDR3 DNA sequence: TGTGCCAGCAGTTCCGAGGGAGCGGGAGGAGCCAAAAACATTCAGTACTTC. Its translation: CASSSEGAGGAKNIQYF.

This clonotype was picked up a small number of times. J is TRBJ1-5 and V is TRBV5-1; TRBD1 aligns across 7 bases. The CDR3 sequence is 17 residues long. Germline loops: CDR1 SGHRS, CDR2 YFSETQ. J lost 0 bases, V lost 4 bases, and 10 bases had no gene match. The chain's CDR3 is CASSPPGQSSSNQPQHF. The CDR3 nucleotides read TGCGCCAGCAGCCCTCCGGGACAGAGTTCTAGCAATCAGCCCCAGCATTTT.

The gene calls are TRBV12-3 or TRBV12-4 and TRBJ2-3; 11 bases agree with TRBD2. The CDR3 is made up of 15 amino acids. V lost 3 bases and J lost 6; bases outside the gene matches: 5. The CDR3 bases are TGTGCCAGCAGTTTTGGTAGCGGGAGGGTGGATACGCAGTATTTT. Translating gives CASSFGSGRVDTQYF.

The chain is built from TRBV7-2 and TRBJ1-1, with D perhaps matching TRBD1 (5 bases). This CDR3 is 14 amino acids long. Between the trimmed V and J ends, which lost 1 base and 3 bases, there was a span of 9 bases. Germline V gene lookup returns CDR1 SGHTA and CDR2 FQGNSA. CDR3 nucleotide sequence: TGTGCCAGCAGCTTAGGGGGCCATTACACTGAAGCTTTCTTT. It translates to CASSLGGHYTEAFF.

The CDR3 DNA is TGTGCCACCAGTGATGGGACGTTGGGGGAGCAGTACTTC. This encodes CATSDGTLGEQYF. The V and J genes are TRBV24-1 and TRBJ2-7, with D perhaps TRBD1 or TRBD2 (5 bases each). Trimming stripped 3 bases from V and 7 bases from J, with 12 bases between. Germline V gene sequence: CDR1 KGHDR, CDR2 SFDVKD. CDR3 length: 13 amino acids.

This chain connects TRBV7-6 to TRBJ2-3; D is possibly TRBD1 (6 bases). The CDR3 runs to 15 residues. Germline values: CDR1 SGHVS, CDR2 FNYEAQ. V was clipped by 5 bases and J by 1 base, with 13 bases between them. In nucleotides, the CDR3 is TGTGCCAGCAGCGCCCTAGGGGGTGGCACAGATACGCAGTATTTT. It is translated as CASSALGGGTDTQYF.

The rearrangement uses TRBV9 and TRBJ2-3; 14 bases match TRBD2. V trimming: 4 bases; J trimming: 5 bases; junction bases outside the gene matches: 15. The CDR3 runs to 19 residues. Looked up from germline, CDR1 is SGDLS and CDR2 is YYNGEE. CDR3 loop: CASSPRPGLAGEGGDTQYF. The CDR3 bases are TGTGCCAGCAGCCCTCGACCGGGACTAGCGGGAGAGGGGGGAGATACGCAGTATTTT.

This clonotype was counted a few times. This sequence joins TRBV7-9 and TRBJ2-3; no firm D call. V was cut by 5 bases and J by 1 base, with 7 bases left in between. This CDR3 region has 13 residues. CDR1 is SEHNR and CDR2 is FQNEAQ in the germline V gene (reference sequence). CDR3 region: CASSPPGTDTQYF. The CDR3 bases are TGTGCCAGCAGCCCCCCCGGCACAGATACGCAGTATTTT.

This clonotype has a handful of counts. V gene TRBV7-2 combines with J gene TRBJ2-1, with 10 bases lining up with TRBD1. The J segment lost 9 bases and the V segment lost 5 bases, leaving 10 bases of the junction unmatched. The length of the CDR3 is 15 residues. Germline V gene lookup returns CDR1 SGHTA and CDR2 FQGNSA. The CDR3 bases are TGTGCCAGCAGCAGTCGAGGGGGACAGGGGAGTGAGCAGTTCTTC. Protein sequence: CASSSRGGQGSEQFF.